One sample yielded the 13 T cell receptor beta chains listed below, sequenced in a study of vaccination and CD4 T cells after COVID-19. The Oncomine TCR Beta short-read assay sequenced DNA from cultured CD4+ T cells. Each CDR3 protein is one row after TCRdb ran MiXCR on the PCR reads. The sample holds more than 10,000 distinct CDR3 sequences, 35% to 55% seen once. What these receptors recognize is not known. The treatment: roughly ten-day PBMC culture with coronavirus spike peptide pools or control peptides (ViraFEST assay). The sequencing here drew on CD4+ T cells from blood, cultured in vitro, taken before SARS-CoV-2 vaccination. These receptors came from a human donor who had recovered from COVID-19.

V and J are TRBV6-1 and TRBJ1-2, with TRBD1 identical over 7 bases. CDR3 length: 15 amino acids. V was clipped by 6 bases and J by 4 bases; unmatched bases: 11. The V gene's germline CDR1 is MNHNS and CDR2 SASEGT. The CDR3 region is CASRNKDRATYGYTF. The CDR3 DNA reads as TGTGCCAGCAGAAATAAAGACAGGGCTACCTATGGCTACACCTTC.

The chain carries TRBV6-1 and TRBJ2-3; 8 bases align to TRBD1. V shed 3 bases and J 2 bases; nucleotides not matched to a gene: 4. CDR1 and CDR2 from the germline V gene are MNHNS and SASEGT. CDR3 length: 15 amino acids. The CDR3 is CASSEGQVNTDTQYF. The CDR3 region has the DNA TGTGCCAGCAGTGAGGGACAGGTAAACACAGATACGCAGTATTTT.

V gene TRBV7-8 combines with J gene TRBJ2-7; 7 bases agree with TRBD2. V gave up 6 bases and J gave up 6 bases; unmatched junction bases: 11. Germline lookup yields CDR1 SGHVS and CDR2 FQNEAQ. The CDR3 consists of 14 residues. CDR3 coding DNA: TGTGCCAGCAGTTTTGGGGACTACCCCTCCGAGCAGTACTTC. This translates into CASSFGDYPSEQYF.

CDR3 amino acids: CASSPAGDYQETQYF. CDR3 DNA: TGTGCCAGCAGCCCCGCCGGGGACTACCAAGAGACCCAGTACTTC. V is TRBV7-2 and J is TRBJ2-5; possible D gene TRBD2, 6 bases. In germline, CDR1 is SGHTA, CDR2 FQGNSA. The germline V and J ends were trimmed by 5 bases and 0 bases, with 13 bases remaining between them. The CDR3 covers 15 residues.

The DNA for the CDR3 is TGTGCCAGCAGGCTCATTGCCAAGAACACTGAAGCTTTCTTT. This gives the protein CASRLIAKNTEAFF. J is TRBJ1-1 and V is TRBV28; D is unresolved. With 6 bases removed from V and 1 base from J, the gap between germline ends came to 12 bases. Germline CDR1 MDHEN, CDR2 SYDVKM. This CDR3 is built from 14 residues.

The chain combines TRBV11-2 with TRBJ1-1; D gene ambiguous. Trimming took 5 bases from V and 1 from J, leaving 17 bases between them. The CDR3 has 16 amino acids. Germline CDR1 reads SGHAT; CDR2 reads FQNNGV. For the CDR3, the DNA is TGTGCCAGCAGCGACCCGGGCTCCCTGGGGAACACTGAAGCTTTCTTT. It is translated as CASSDPGSLGNTEAFF.

This clonotype turned up a few times. This chain uses TRBV6-4 with TRBJ1-2, with D unresolved. Germline V gene sequence: CDR1 MRHNA, CDR2 SNTAGT. Trimming stripped 4 bases from V and 2 bases from J, with 14 bases between. This CDR3 has 15 amino acids. CDR3 region: CASSAAATDNYGYTF. The CDR3 DNA reads TGTGCCAGCAGTGCCGCCGCGACGGACAACTATGGCTACACCTTC.

This chain uses TRBV20-1 with TRBJ2-7, with 9 bases aligning to TRBD2. The V gene end was trimmed by 5 bases and the J gene end by 4 bases; junction bases not matched to a gene: 12. CDR1 and CDR2 (germline): DFQATT, SNEGSKA (reference sequence). The length of the CDR3 is 15 residues. The CDR3 is CSAPGVVSGSYEQYF. The CDR3 nucleotides are TGCAGTGCTCCTGGTGTTGTTAGCGGGAGTTACGAGCAGTACTTC.

This clonotype was recorded a few times. The V and J genes are TRBV11-3 and TRBJ2-7; 11 bases match TRBD1. Germline V gene data show CDR1 as SGHNT and CDR2 as YENEEA. V lost 6 bases, J lost 5 bases, and 6 bases stayed unmatched. This CDR3 has 14 amino acids. The DNA of the CDR3 is TGTGCCAGCAGGGTGGGACAGGGGGACAACGAGCAGTACTTC. It encodes CASRVGQGDNEQYF.

The rearrangement joins TRBV6-1 to TRBJ1-2; 7 bases fit TRBD1. After removal of 6 bases from V and 2 bases from J, the junction contained 6 bases not matched to a gene. Germline V gene data show CDR1 as MNHNS and CDR2 as SASEGT. There are 14 residues in the CDR3. CDR3 nucleotide sequence: TGTGCCAGCAGAGGGGGACAGCCGAACTATGGCTACACCTTC. This sequence encodes CASRGGQPNYGYTF.

This clonotype ranks as medium-sized. The rearrangement links TRBV11-3 to TRBJ2-7; no definite D call. This CDR3 region has 12 residues. Germline loops: CDR1 SGHNT, CDR2 YENEEA. V was trimmed by 4 bases and J by 9 bases, leaving 13 bases between them. The CDR3, as DNA: TGTGCCAGCAGCTCGGTACTCGGTCGGCAGTACTTC. Translated: CASSSVLGRQYF.

The chain recombines TRBV29-1 with TRBJ1-1; a weak D match, TRBD1 (6 bases). The V gene lost 5 bases and the J gene lost 1 base, with 11 bases spanning the gap. From germline, CDR1 is SQVTM and CDR2 ANQGSEA. The CDR3 has 13 residues. The CDR3 nucleotides are TGCAGCGTTCAAACACAGGGGAACACTGAAGCTTTCTTT. Residues: CSVQTQGNTEAFF.

V is TRBV11-3 and J is TRBJ1-2, with D possibly TRBD1 on 5 matching bases. V was trimmed by 0 bases and J by 0 bases, leaving 11 bases between them. The CDR3 is 16 residues long. Germline values: CDR1 SGHNT, CDR2 YENEEA. This CDR3 reads CASSLEGRGSNYGYTF. In DNA, the CDR3 is TGTGCCAGCAGCTTAGAGGGGCGCGGATCTAACTATGGCTACACCTTC.